This TCR beta chain comes out of a study of cytomegalovirus exposure and HLA in healthy donors. Amplification used 60 Vbeta primers and 13 Jbeta primers. Libraries were prepared by immunoSEQ multiplex PCR; TCRdb keeps only in-frame clonotypes and omits some of them. The sample shows approximately 130,000 clones, around 70% of them seen only once. A remark on this clone: What it binds is unknown.

General observations from the study: In an earlier analysis, most TCR beta V segments were productive about 87% or about 30% of the time. In a later analysis, V- and J-gene trimming of beta chains associated with a DCLRE1C missense variant, replicated independently. It was reported that the classifier diagnosed cytomegalovirus status with high specificity and sensitivity in both the original and validation cohorts. Relative to equally common others, HLA-associated TCR beta chains showed greater clonal expansion in a later analysis.

Germline-derived CDR1 and CDR2 are SEHNR and FQNEAQ (reference sequence). The CDR3 has 13 amino acids. Unmatched junction bases numbered 0, after V lost 2 bases and J lost 3 bases. The receptor was isolated from a man in his thirties or forties in good health and CMV-seronegative. Material: PBMCs. The chain recombines TRBV7-9 with TRBJ1-2, with 7 nucleotides matching TRBD1. This CDR3 is CASSLQGDYGYTF. The CDR3 bases are TGTGCCAGCAGCTTACAGGGGGACTATGGCTACACCTTC.